This T cell receptor (beta chain) was obtained from a study of blood T cell repertoires in COVID-19. In the study overall: The origin of the acute and convalescent COVID-19 samples was the United States, Italy and Spain. T cells, B-cell-depleted T cells, or PBMCs provided the cDNA or gDNA that served as material.

In the original workflow: Researchers report that nucleated cell counts were estimated from reference gene primer amplification. Repertoires were generated with immunoSEQ multiplex PCR, while TCRdb's copy carries only in-frame clones and drops some. Clone size and V and J calls were adopted from that table, with D and trimming inferred from the DNA. The profile shows around 260,000 clones, about four fifths of them singletons. This CDR3 is built from 15 residues. Germline CDR1 SGHAT, CDR2 FQNNGV. Trimming stripped 3 bases from V and 6 bases from J, with 17 bases between. Specimen: peripheral blood. This sequence joins TRBV11-2 and TRBJ1-1, with D maybe TRBD1 (6 bases). This TCR came from a woman aged 45-59 years who had recovered from COVID-19. The CDR3 region is CASSFGAGDFPEAFF. In DNA, the CDR3 is TGTGCCAGCAGCTTCGGGGCAGGGGATTTCCCTGAAGCTTTCTTT. Supplemented by reference TRBV11-2 and TRBJ1-1, the full variable domain reads EAGVAQSPRYKIIEKRQSVAFWCNPISGHATLYWYQQILGQGPKLLIQFQNNGVVDDSQLPKDRFSAERLKGVDSTLKIQPAKLEDSAVYLCASSFGAGDFPEAFFGQGTRLTVV.